Listed here are 5 T cell receptor beta chains from one sample, sequenced in a study of graft-versus-host responses after intestinal transplantation. Here immunoSEQ multiplex PCR was the method, and the copy in TCRdb shows in-frame clones only, minus some. In the table there are about 13,000 clones, 84% of which are singletons. This material consisted of PBMCs, taken after intestinal transplantation. All receptors derive from a human patient who received an intestinal transplant, so some T cells may come from the graft donor.

The rearrangement joins TRBV4-2 to TRBJ2-7; D unresolved. The CDR3 is 13 amino acids. Looked up from germline, CDR1 is LGHNA and CDR2 is YNFKEQ. The germline V and J ends were trimmed by 0 bases and 9 bases, with 12 bases remaining between them. This chain's CDR3 is CASSQDLGVAQYF. The DNA for the CDR3 is TGTGCCAGCAGCCAAGATCTAGGAGTAGCGCAGTACTTC.

V usage is TRBV21-1 and J usage is TRBJ2-7. TRBV21-1 is described as a pseudogene. This CDR3 has 14 residues. CDR3 nucleotides: TGTGCCAGCAGCGTAGAAGGGACCGCCTACGAGCAGTACTTC. Its protein product is CASSVEGTAYEQYF.

The V gene is TRBV10-1, the J gene TRBJ2-7, with TRBD1 matching over 12 bases. Trimming took 10 bases from V and 4 from J; bases not matched to a gene: 11. The CDR3 length is 15 residues. Germline CDR1 reads WNHNN; CDR2 reads SYGVQD (reference sequence). This CDR3 reads CATSAGQGARYEQYF. The CDR3 bases are TGCGCCACCTCGGCGGGACAGGGGGCACGATACGAGCAGTACTTC.

The chain combines TRBV10-3 with TRBJ2-1, with 8 bases lining up with TRBD2. CDR3 length equals 15 residues. Trimming took 6 bases from V and 4 from J; bases not matched to a gene: 8. Germline V gene data show CDR1 as ENHRY and CDR2 as SYGVKD. The CDR3: CAIREREQGYNEQFF. The CDR3 DNA reads as TGTGCCATCAGGGAGCGGGAGCAGGGATACAATGAGCAGTTCTTC.

This clone was counted a few times. The chain recombines TRBV6-1 with TRBJ2-4, with TRBD2 as a possible D gene (5 bases). The CDR3 extends over 17 amino acids. CDR1 and CDR2 from the germline V gene are MNHNS and SASEGT. Trimming shortened V by 3 bases and J by 1 base, and 16 bases separated the two germline ends. The CDR3 DNA reads as TGTGCCAGCAGTGACGGGGAGTTCGGGGAGGCCAAAAACATTCAGTACTTC. As protein: CASSDGEFGEAKNIQYF.